This T cell receptor (beta chain) appears in the sequencing data of a study of Graves' ophthalmopathy and Graves' hyperthyroidism. Study findings and constraints: Ophthalmopathy progression prediction by the model yielded a sensitivity of about 69% and a specificity of roughly 72%.

Amplification of TCR beta CDR3 regions used RNA transcripts. After a first-round RT-PCR with HTBI primers, a second-round multiplex PCR was run. Using its own MiXCR run on the multiplex PCR reads, TCRdb lists one record per CDR3 protein. This sample has about 400,000 distinct CDR3 sequences; around 18% occur once, and the top ten carry 1.6%. Trimming cost V 5 bases and J 5 bases; bases outside gene matches: 11. The CDR3 length is 15 residues. Germline V lookup: CDR1 SEHNR, CDR2 FQNEAQ (reference sequence). This clonotype was recorded at least ten times. The antigen is not known. Sequenced sample: peripheral blood. The TCR was taken from a woman aged 18-29 years with Graves' ophthalmopathy. J is TRBJ1-1 and V is TRBV7-9; 7 bases are shared with TRBD1. CDR3 in amino acids: CASSPRQGGGTEAFF. The CDR3 DNA reads TGTGCCAGCAGCCCCCGACAGGGTGGAGGAACTGAAGCTTTCTTT.